The present T cell receptor (beta chain) was sequenced within a study of human T cells and chemical hapten exposure. Study as a whole: Skin on the upper inner arm, approximately 2 cm by approximately 2 cm in size, was sensitized with 2% DPC.

This clonotype was seen ten or more times. TCRdb fed the RACE reads into MiXCR, producing one record per CDR3 protein. The sample contains some 52,000 distinct CDR3 sequences, about 11% of which appear only once. The CDR3 sequence is 13 residues long. From germline, CDR1 is SQVTM and CDR2 ANQGSEA. Trimming took off 4 bases at V and 6 bases at J, with 13 bases between the two ends. As to time point: patch test 1, 2 weeks after DPC sensitization. Treatment described: therapeutic diphenylcyclopropenone sensitization with weekly scalp DPC. Unfractionated whole blood yielded total RNA. Every donor had alopecia and was 18 to 70 years old; all were suitable for DPC.

The receptor was derived from a woman in her 40s with alopecia areata. Some clones in this sample may be carry-over from other donors' samples. Source: whole blood, taken in connection with sensitization to the hapten diphenylcyclopropenone (DPC). This chain connects TRBV29-1 to TRBJ2-1, with TRBD2 as a possible D gene (6 bases). The CDR3 region has the DNA TGCAGCGTTGTACGCGGAGGGCCCAATGAGCAGTTCTTC. Protein sequence: CSVVRGGPNEQFF.